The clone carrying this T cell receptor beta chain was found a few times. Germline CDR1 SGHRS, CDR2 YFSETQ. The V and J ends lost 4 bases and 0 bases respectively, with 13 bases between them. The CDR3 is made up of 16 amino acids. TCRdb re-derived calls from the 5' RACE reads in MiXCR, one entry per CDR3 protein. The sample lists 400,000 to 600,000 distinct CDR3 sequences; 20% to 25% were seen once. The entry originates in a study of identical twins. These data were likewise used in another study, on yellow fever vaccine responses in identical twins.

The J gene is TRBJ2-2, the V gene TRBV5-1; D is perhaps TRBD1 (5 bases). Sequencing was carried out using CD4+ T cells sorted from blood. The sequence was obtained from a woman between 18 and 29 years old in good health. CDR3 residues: CASSPGHLANTGELFF. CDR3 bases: TGCGCCAGCAGCCCCGGACACCTAGCGAACACCGGGGAGCTGTTTTTT.